The clone carrying this TCR beta chain was seen only a few times. Its antigen is not identified. What the library attached to individual cDNA molecules were unique molecular identifiers. TCRdb independently ran MiXCR on the RACE reads; one entry per CDR3 protein. The sample yields 100,000 to 150,000 distinct CDR3 sequences, approximately 15% seen once. Germline-derived CDR1 and CDR2 are ENHRY and SYGVKD. The CDR3 length is 14 residues. With 3 bases removed from V and 5 bases from J, the gap between germline ends came to 13 bases. The data were obtained in a study of human T cells and chemical hapten exposure. Study-level information: After 6 days, upper back 0.01% DPC patch tests were scored. Patients, a majority of them female, were diagnosed with alopecia areata, totalis or universalis. Regarding the study as a whole: Expanded TCRs clustered into significantly more large CDR3 similarity groups than controls, the analysis revealed.

Time point indicated: patch test 1, 2 weeks after DPC sensitization. Treatment noted: therapeutic diphenylcyclopropenone sensitization with weekly scalp DPC. The TCR sequence derives from a man aged 18-30 years with alopecia areata. Some clones in this sample may be carry-over from other donors' samples. The rearrangement uses TRBV10-3 and TRBJ1-2; tentatively, D is TRBD1 (5 bases). The source was whole blood, collected in connection with sensitization to the hapten diphenylcyclopropenone (DPC). CDR3 in DNA: TGTGCCATCAGTGAAGGCAGGGAATGGTATGGCTACACCTTC. This translates into CAISEGREWYGYTF.